The 18 T cell receptor beta chains below were found in one sample sequenced in a study of cytomegalovirus exposure and HLA in healthy donors. The PCR was carried out with 60 Vbeta primers and 13 Jbeta primers. The assay was immunoSEQ multiplex PCR, and TCRdb's table has in-frame clones only and misses some. The table records some 45,000 clones, 50% of them present only once. Sequencing was done on a sample of PBMCs. The origin of the receptors is a human donor in good health.

This chain connects TRBV30 to TRBJ2-3; 7 bases align to TRBD1. V lost 0 bases to trimming and J lost 4 bases; unmatched junction nucleotides: 4. Looked up from germline, CDR1 is GTSNPN and CDR2 is SVGIG (reference sequence). The CDR3 loop spans 14 amino acids. CDR3 in amino acids: CAWSVQGRSDTQYF. In nucleotides, the CDR3 is TGTGCCTGGAGTGTACAGGGGCGGTCAGATACGCAGTATTTT.

V usage is TRBV6-5 and J usage is TRBJ2-1; D is perhaps TRBD2 (7 bases). Germline assignment: CDR1 MNHEY and CDR2 SVGAGI. V was shortened by 3 bases and J by 0 bases, with 12 bases between the two germline ends. This CDR3 contains 16 residues. Here the CDR3 DNA reads TGTGCCAGCAGTTATTCGGGGGGCGACTCCTACAATGAGCAGTTCTTC. This sequence encodes CASSYSGGDSYNEQFF.

This clone was picked up a small number of times. The chain joins TRBV4-3 to TRBJ2-7; the D gene is possibly TRBD2 (6 bases). The V end lost 3 bases, the J end lost 4 bases, and 16 bases lay between the germline ends. Germline V gives CDR1 LGHNA, CDR2 YSLEER. The CDR3 has 15 amino acids. The CDR3, as DNA: TGCGCCAGCAGCCAGGCCCGAACGGCGGGATACGAGCAGTACTTC. It specifies CASSQARTAGYEQYF.

The gene calls are TRBV19 and TRBJ1-5, with D perhaps TRBD1 (6 bases). The CDR3 runs 16 residues. V was trimmed by 1 base and J by 4 bases, leaving 14 bases between them. Looked up from germline, CDR1 is LNHDA and CDR2 is SQIVND (reference sequence). The CDR3, as DNA: TGTGCCAGTAGTATAGCCTCGGGAGGGGGTAATCAGCCCCAGCATTTT. Residues: CASSIASGGGNQPQHF. Full variable domain (remainder filled in from reference TRBV19 and TRBJ1-5): DGGITQSPKYLFRKEGQNVTLSCEQNLNHDAMYWYRQDPGQGLRLIYYSQIVNDFQKGDIAEGYSVSREKKESFPLTVTSAQKNPTAFYLCASSIASGGGNQPQHFGDGTRLSIL.

The chain couples TRBV6-6 to TRBJ1-3; D is ambiguous. This CDR3 has 12 residues. Per germline, CDR1 MNHNY and CDR2 SVGAGI (reference sequence). V gave up 6 bases and J gave up 4 bases, with 7 bases separating them. The CDR3 spells CASRSQGNTIYF. In DNA form, the CDR3 reads TGTGCCAGCAGGTCACAGGGAAACACCATATATTTT.

This clone was picked up a small number of times. V and J are TRBV7-2 and TRBJ2-7; 7 nucleotides agree with TRBD1. CDR3 length equals 18 residues. Trimming cost V 3 bases and J 0 bases; bases outside gene matches: 14. Germline V CDR1 and CDR2: SGHTA, FQGNSA. The CDR3 DNA follows: TGTGCCAGCAGCTTGGGTATCGGGCGACAGGGCCTCTCCTACGAGCAGTACTTC. It specifies CASSLGIGRQGLSYEQYF. Based on the CDR3 plus reference TRBV7-2 and TRBJ2-7, the full variable domain is GAGVSQSPSNKVTEKGKDVELRCDPISGHTALYWYRQSLGQGLEFLIYFQGNSAPDKSGLPSDRFSAERTGGSVSTLTIQRTQQEDSAVYLCASSLGIGRQGLSYEQYFGPGTRLTVT.

This sequence joins TRBV19 and TRBJ1-5; tentative D call: TRBD1 (6 bases). This CDR3 region has 15 residues. Per the germline V gene, CDR1 is LNHDA and CDR2 is SQIVND (reference sequence). V shed 5 bases and J shed 0 bases, with 11 bases lying between them. The CDR3 DNA sequence: TGTGCCAGTAGTGTATTGGACAGTAGCAATCAGCCCCAGCATTTT. Protein product: CASSVLDSSNQPQHF.

V usage is TRBV5-4 and J usage is TRBJ2-3; 8 nucleotides match TRBD1. The CDR3 loop spans 16 amino acids. V was clipped by 1 base and J by 2 bases; unmatched bases: 6. Looked up from germline, CDR1 is SGHNT and CDR2 is YYREEE (reference sequence). The CDR3 DNA follows: TGTGCCAGCAGCTTGCCTGGGACAGGAGCCACAGATACGCAGTATTTT. Translation: CASSLPGTGATDTQYF.

This chain connects TRBV7-9 to TRBJ1-6, with 7 bases aligning to TRBD1. Per the germline V gene, CDR1 is SEHNR and CDR2 is FQNEAQ (reference sequence). The CDR3 extends over 14 amino acids. Unmatched junction bases numbered 6, after V lost 5 bases and J lost 8 bases. Here the CDR3 reads CASSLVRGDSPLHF. The DNA of the CDR3 is TGTGCCAGCAGCCTCGTCAGGGGGGATTCACCCCTCCACTTT.

The CDR3 loop is CASTYRAIIPYEQYF. As DNA, the CDR3 is TGTGCCAGCACCTACAGGGCCATTATCCCCTACGAGCAGTACTTC. This chain connects TRBV28 to TRBJ2-7, with D possibly TRBD1 on 6 matching bases. Germline V CDR1 and CDR2: MDHEN, SYDVKM. V lost 7 bases to trimming and J lost 2 bases, with 18 bases between them. This CDR3 is built from 15 residues.

The V gene is TRBV7-2, the J gene TRBJ2-1; 14 bases match TRBD2. Trimming took 8 bases from V and 7 from J; bases not matched to a gene: 7. The CDR3 totals 15 residues. Germline V gene data show CDR1 as SGHTA and CDR2 as FQGNSA. CDR3 in amino acids: CASALGTSGSNEQFF. The CDR3 DNA reads as TGTGCCAGCGCTTTAGGGACTAGCGGGAGTAATGAGCAGTTCTTC.

V usage is TRBV2 and J usage is TRBJ2-7, with D perhaps TRBD1 (6 bases). CDR1 is SNHLY, CDR2 FYNNEI, per germline. The CDR3 covers 14 residues. Trimming pared 7 bases from V and 2 bases from J, leaving 15 bases between. CDR3 sequence reads: CASKSQGTTYEQYF. The CDR3 bases are TGTGCCAGCAAATCACAGGGAACTACCTACGAGCAGTACTTC. Full variable domain (missing parts from reference TRBV2 and TRBJ2-7): EPEVTQTPSHQVTQMGQEVILRCVPISNHLYFYWYRQILGQKVEFLVSFYNNEISEKSEIFDDQFSVERPDGSNFTLKIRSTKLEDSAMYFCASKSQGTTYEQYFGPGTRLTVT.

The rearrangement joins TRBV4-2 to TRBJ1-6; D not certain. The CDR3 contains 12 residues. V lost 5 bases and J 7 bases, leaving 6 bases between the germline ends. Per the germline V gene, CDR1 is LGHNA and CDR2 is YNFKEQ. The CDR3 region has the DNA TGTGCCAGCAGCAAACAAAATTCACCCCTCCACTTT. Protein product: CASSKQNSPLHF.

This CDR3 is CASRTGGRDGYTF. CDR3 in DNA: TGTGCCAGTAGGACAGGGGGCCGTGATGGCTACACCTTC. This chain joins TRBV19 and TRBJ1-2; 10 nucleotides agree with TRBD1. Germline lookup yields CDR1 LNHDA and CDR2 SQIVND (reference sequence). The V segment lost 6 bases and the J segment 6 bases; nucleotides outside the gene matches: 4. This CDR3 comprises 13 residues. The entire variable domain, with the rest obtained from reference TRBV19 and TRBJ1-2, is as follows: DGGITQSPKYLFRKEGQNVTLSCEQNLNHDAMYWYRQDPGQGLRLIYYSQIVNDFQKGDIAEGYSVSREKKESFPLTVTSAQKNPTAFYLCASRTGGRDGYTFGSGTRLTVV.

This sequence joins TRBV6-5 and TRBJ2-1, with 11 nucleotides matching TRBD2. CDR1 MNHEY and CDR2 SVGAGI come from the germline V gene. The CDR3 sequence is 15 residues long. After removal of 8 bases from V and 7 bases from J, the junction contained 10 bases not matched to a gene. The CDR3: CASGSGRALGNEQFF. CDR3 DNA: TGTGCCAGCGGTAGCGGGAGGGCCCTGGGGAATGAGCAGTTCTTC.

The chain joins TRBV7-3 to TRBJ2-7; possible D gene TRBD2, 6 bases. The germline CDR1 and CDR2 sequences are SGHTA and FQGTGA. This CDR3 has 13 amino acids. Trimming removed 5 bases from V and 0 bases from J, with 8 bases in between. The CDR3 sequence is CASSVSGSYEQYF. For the CDR3, the DNA is TGTGCCAGCAGCGTTAGCGGCTCCTACGAGCAGTACTTC.

The chain employs TRBV9 and TRBJ2-3; TRBD2 is a possible D gene (5 bases). The CDR3 contains 15 residues. The V end lost 0 bases, the J end lost 0 bases, and 8 bases lay between the germline ends. The germline V gene encodes CDR1 SGDLS and CDR2 YYNGEE. This CDR3 is CASSVGTSSTDTQYF. DNA for the CDR3: TGTGCCAGCAGCGTAGGGACTTCTAGCACAGATACGCAGTATTTT.

The V call is TRBV11-2, the J call TRBJ2-2, with 12 bases aligning to TRBD2. V shed 10 bases and J 2 bases; nucleotides not matched to a gene: 2. Per the germline V gene, CDR1 is SGHAT and CDR2 is FQNNGV. The CDR3 covers 14 residues. DNA of the CDR3: TGTGCCAACGGACTAGCGGGAAACACCGGGGAGCTGTTTTTT. Protein sequence: CANGLAGNTGELFF. Full variable domain (rest looked up from reference TRBV11-2 and TRBJ2-2): EAGVAQSPRYKIIEKRQSVAFWCNPISGHATLYWYQQILGQGPKLLIQFQNNGVVDDSQLPKDRFSAERLKGVDSTLKIQPAKLEDSAVYLCANGLAGNTGELFFGEGSRLTVL.